Below are 25 T cell receptor beta chains sequenced from a single sample in a study of immune reconstitution after stem cell transplant in scleroderma. MiXCR, applied by TCRdb to the RT-PCR reads, yields one record per CDR3 protein. The profile covers about 2,000 distinct CDR3 sequences, with about a sixth appearing a single time and around a third taken by the ten largest. The material was obtained before or after autologous hematopoietic stem cell transplantation (not recorded which). Receptors originate from a female donor with systemic sclerosis.

This clonotype is classed as medium-sized. CDR3 in amino acids: CSARDNRKPAGYTF. The CDR3 DNA is TGCAGTGCTAGAGACAACAGGAAACCGGCCGGCTACACCTTC. This chain links TRBV20-1 with TRBJ1-2; D may be TRBD1 (5 bases). Germline-derived CDR1 and CDR2 are DFQATT and SNEGSKA (reference sequence). The CDR3 length is 14 residues. Trimming cost V 0 bases and J 8 bases, with 16 bases left between them.

This clonotype was observed many times. The J gene is TRBJ2-3, the V gene TRBV27, with 7 positions matching TRBD2. The trim removed 4 bases at V and 5 bases at J, leaving 3 bases unmatched. Per the germline V gene, CDR1 is MNHEY and CDR2 is SMNVEV (reference sequence). The CDR3 sequence is 13 residues long. This CDR3 is CASSSTSEDTQYF. In DNA, the CDR3 is TGTGCCAGCAGTTCCACTAGCGAAGATACGCAGTATTTT.

By sample fraction, this clonotype is medium-sized (0.01 to 0.1%). This chain connects TRBV20-1 to TRBJ2-1; TRBD2 aligns across 8 bases. Germline-derived CDR1 and CDR2 are DFQATT and SNEGSKA (reference sequence). This CDR3 contains 18 residues. V was clipped by 3 bases and J by 0 bases; unmatched bases: 13. The CDR3 reads CSARTFSGTLSSYNEQFF. The CDR3 DNA is TGCAGTGCTAGGACCTTTAGCGGGACGCTCAGCTCCTACAATGAGCAGTTCTTC.

This clonotype is medium-sized within its sample. The CDR3 DNA is TGCAGTGCGCGGAGAGAGGCCTACGAGCAGTACTTC. This translates into CSARREAYEQYF. The rearrangement uses TRBV20-1 and TRBJ2-7, with unresolved D. Deletions cut 6 bases from V and 2 bases from J, with 11 bases between. CDR3 size: 12 residues. Per germline, CDR1 DFQATT and CDR2 SNEGSKA (reference sequence).

This clonotype is labeled as large. The CDR3 spells CSVGLGGTNEKLFF. The CDR3 DNA is TGCAGCGTTGGCCTTGGCGGGACTAATGAAAAACTGTTTTTT. The gene calls are TRBV29-1 and TRBJ1-4; D not resolved. The V end was cut by 4 bases, the J end by 2 bases, with 11 bases between. From germline, CDR1 is SQVTM and CDR2 ANQGSEA. CDR3 size: 14 residues.

The chain couples TRBV5-1 to TRBJ2-1; D uncertain. The CDR3 has 14 amino acids. V was shortened by 2 bases and J by 1 base, with 7 bases between the two germline ends. CDR1 is SGHRS and CDR2 is YFSETQ in the germline V gene. CDR3 protein: CASSFGGSYNEQFF. DNA for the CDR3: TGCGCCAGCAGCTTTGGCGGATCCTACAATGAGCAGTTCTTC.

This clonotype was observed a few times. This chain uses TRBV5-4 with TRBJ2-5, with 7 nucleotides matching TRBD2. Germline V lookup: CDR1 SGHNT, CDR2 YYREEE (reference sequence). The CDR3 is made up of 13 amino acids. V was pared by 7 bases and J by 10 bases, with 13 bases of the junction left unmatched. CDR3 DNA sequence: TGTGCCAGCGGGAGGGACCCCAGTTTGGACCAGTACTTC. Protein: CASGRDPSLDQYF. Combining the CDR3 with reference TRBV5-4 and TRBJ2-5 gives the whole variable domain ETGVTQSPTHLIKTRGQQVTLRCSSQSGHNTVSWYQQALGQGPQFIFQYYREEENGRGNFPPRFSGLQFPNYSSELNVNALELDDSALYLCASGRDPSLDQYFGPGTRLLVL.

This clonotype is termed large. This chain uses TRBV7-2 with TRBJ1-2; the D is unclear. V gave up 5 bases and J gave up 2 bases, with 9 bases separating them. Germline CDR1 SGHTA, CDR2 FQGNSA. The CDR3 totals 13 residues. The CDR3, as DNA: TGTGCCAGCAGCGTTACAGAAAACTATGGCTACACCTTC. It specifies CASSVTENYGYTF.

This clonotype has more than one count but fewer than ten. The chain links TRBV19 to TRBJ2-3, with D possibly TRBD1 on 6 matching bases. The CDR3 extends over 16 amino acids. Germline-derived CDR1 and CDR2 are LNHDA and SQIVND (reference sequence). V was shortened by 10 bases and J by 3 bases, with 23 bases between the two germline ends. This CDR3 is CATGLGWQGKTDTQYF. For the CDR3, the DNA is TGTGCCACCGGTCTCGGATGGCAGGGGAAGACAGATACGCAGTATTTT.

This clonotype ranks as medium-sized. This chain connects TRBV27 to TRBJ2-1, with D possibly matching TRBD2 (6 bases). V lost 5 bases, J lost 9 bases, and 23 bases lay in between. This CDR3 is 16 amino acids long. In germline, CDR1 is MNHEY, CDR2 SMNVEV (reference sequence). This CDR3 is CASSLKPGLGFGEQFF. CDR3 nucleotides: TGTGCCAGCAGTCTCAAACCGGGACTCGGGTTTGGTGAGCAGTTCTTC.

Regarding this clonotype: The conserved final phenylalanine or tryptophan is absent from the CDR3, which likely points to a read error. This chain connects TRBV6-5 to TRBJ2-5; D may be TRBD2 (6 bases). V lost 5 bases to trimming and J lost 1 base, with 11 bases between them. Germline CDR1 reads MNHEY; CDR2 reads SVGAGI. The CDR3 has 14 residues. The DNA of the CDR3 is TGTGCCAGCAGTGAACCGGGACTCCAAGAGACCCAGTACTAC. Protein: CASSEPGLQETQYY.

This clonotype is medium-sized in the sample. The chain joins TRBV15 to TRBJ1-1, with D unresolved. Germline CDR1 and CDR2: LNHNV and YYDKDF (reference sequence). V was trimmed by 0 bases and J by 2 bases, leaving 10 bases between them. There are 15 residues in the CDR3. The CDR3 sequence is CATSREKTLNTEAFF. DNA for the CDR3: TGTGCCACCAGCAGAGAAAAAACCCTTAACACTGAAGCTTTCTTT.

Sample share makes this clonotype medium-sized. Here the CDR3 DNA reads TGCGCCAGCAGCTTGATGTCCCGCAGGGGCACTGAAGCTTTCTTT. Residues: CASSLMSRRGTEAFF. The J gene is TRBJ1-1, the V gene TRBV5-1, with D tentatively TRBD1 (6 bases). Germline V gives CDR1 SGHRS, CDR2 YFSETQ. This CDR3 is built from 15 residues. V was shortened by 1 base and J by 4 bases, with 14 bases between the two germline ends.

This clonotype has just a few counts. The V gene is TRBV14, the J gene TRBJ2-1, with TRBD2 matching 13 bases. Per germline, CDR1 SGHDN and CDR2 FVKESK. This CDR3 comprises 17 residues. The trim removed 3 bases at V and 1 base at J, leaving 3 bases unmatched. CDR3 nucleotide sequence: TGTGCCAGCAGCCACCCACTAGCGGGAGGGTCCTACAATGAGCAGTTCTTC. This sequence encodes CASSHPLAGGSYNEQFF.

V gene TRBV11-1 combines with J gene TRBJ2-7; TRBD2 agrees at 14 bases. The CDR3 is 14 amino acids. Per the germline V gene, CDR1 is SGHAT and CDR2 is FQDESV (reference sequence). V shed 5 bases and J 6 bases; nucleotides not matched to a gene: 3. The CDR3 region is CASSRGTSGSEQYF. CDR3 DNA: TGTGCCAGCAGCCGTGGGACTAGCGGGAGCGAGCAGTACTTC.

Concerning this clonotype itself: A read error is possible here, since a much larger clone lies one base away. This chain connects TRBV28 to TRBJ2-5; D uncertain. The CDR3 has 11 residues. Germline-derived CDR1 and CDR2 are MDHEN and SYDVKM. As DNA, the CDR3 is TGTGCCAGCAATTCAGGAGAGGCCCAGTACTTC. This translates into CASNSGEAQYF.

The table lists this clonotype with many counts. The chain joins TRBV12-3 or TRBV12-4 to TRBJ1-1, with a possible D match to TRBD1 (6 bases). The CDR3 extends over 11 amino acids. V dropped 7 bases and J dropped 10 bases, with 13 bases sitting between them. CDR3 loop: CASMLQGLAFF. The CDR3 nucleotides are TGTGCCAGCATGCTCCAGGGGTTAGCTTTCTTT.

In DNA form, the CDR3 reads TGTGCCAGCAGTTACGGGGCAGGGAAAAACATTCAGTACTTC. Protein product: CASSYGAGKNIQYF. V and J are TRBV6-5 and TRBJ2-4; D perhaps matches TRBD1 (5 bases). The V and J ends lost 2 bases and 4 bases respectively, with 9 bases between them. The CDR3 has 14 amino acids. Germline V lookup: CDR1 MNHEY, CDR2 SVGAGI.

By share, this clonotype ranks as medium-sized. This chain links TRBV28 with TRBJ1-5; D might be TRBD1 (5 bases). Trimming stripped 3 bases from V and 2 bases from J, with 11 bases between. The CDR3 extends over 15 amino acids. Germline-derived CDR1 and CDR2 are MDHEN and SYDVKM. The CDR3 sequence is CASSFQGPGNQPQHF. CDR3 sequence (DNA): TGTGCCAGCAGTTTTCAGGGTCCGGGCAATCAGCCCCAGCATTTT. The full variable domain, in which reference TRBV28 and TRBJ1-5 provide the parts outside the CDR3, is DVKVTQSSRYLVKRTGEKVFLECVQDMDHENMFWYRQDPGLGLRLIYFSYDVKMKEKGDIPEGYSVSREKKERFSLILESASTNQTSMYLCASSFQGPGNQPQHFGDGTRLSIL.

This clonotype was counted only a few times. This chain links TRBV12-3 or TRBV12-4 with TRBJ1-1; 8 bases agree with TRBD1. This CDR3 has 14 amino acids. Losses at the gene ends were 5 bases for V and 9 bases for J; bases not matched to a gene: 11. CDR3 amino acids: CASSSQGAGQKAFF. In DNA, the CDR3 is TGTGCCAGCAGTAGCCAGGGGGCGGGACAAAAAGCTTTCTTT.

The J gene is TRBJ1-2, the V gene TRBV6-6; 8 bases fit TRBD1. Germline CDR1 and CDR2: MNHNY and SVGAGI (reference sequence). V lost 6 bases to trimming and J lost 1 base; unmatched junction nucleotides: 7. This CDR3 has 15 residues. The CDR3 DNA reads as TGTGCCAGCAGCCCTTGGACAGGGCTTAACTATGGCTACACCTTC. Translated, it gives CASSPWTGLNYGYTF.

The chain joins TRBV7-2 to TRBJ2-3, with 8 bases that match TRBD2. Trimming took 5 bases from V and 2 from J; bases not matched to a gene: 9. The CDR3 runs to 16 residues. Germline-derived CDR1 and CDR2 are SGHTA and FQGNSA. CDR3 DNA: TGTGCCAGCAGCCGAAGTCCTAGCGGGCTCACAGATACGCAGTATTTT. Its protein is CASSRSPSGLTDTQYF. The variable domain in full, with the rest retrieved from reference TRBV7-2 and TRBJ2-3, is GAGVSQSPSNKVTEKGKDVELRCDPISGHTALYWYRQSLGQGLEFLIYFQGNSAPDKSGLPSDRFSAERTGGSVSTLTIQRTQQEDSAVYLCASSRSPSGLTDTQYFGPGTRLTVL.

This clonotype showed up many times. This chain joins TRBV28 and TRBJ2-7, with 8 bases fitting TRBD2. V lost 7 bases, J lost 0 bases, and 5 bases stayed unmatched. This CDR3 is 14 amino acids long. From germline, CDR1 is MDHEN and CDR2 SYDVKM. CDR3 nucleotide sequence: TGTGCCAGCACCCTTAGCGGGGACTCCTACGAGCAGTACTTC. This sequence encodes CASTLSGDSYEQYF.

This clonotype was observed once. It may be a read error: a sequence one base away is much more abundant. The chain recombines TRBV2 with TRBJ2-3; tentatively, D is TRBD1 (6 bases). CDR3 size: 13 residues. The V end lost 3 bases, the J end lost 3 bases, and 7 bases lay between the germline ends. Germline V gives CDR1 SNHLY, CDR2 FYNNEI. Here the CDR3 reads CASSDGTTDTQYF. The DNA for the CDR3 is TGTGCCAGCAGTGACGGGACAACAGATACGCAGTATTTT.

In its sample, this clonotype is medium-sized. The chain employs TRBV20-1 and TRBJ2-1; 9 bases map to TRBD2. CDR3 length: 16 residues. Trimming took 0 bases from V and 9 from J; bases not matched to a gene: 12. Germline V gene lookup returns CDR1 DFQATT and CDR2 SNEGSKA (reference sequence). CDR3 region: CSARDRVVAGAREQFF. The CDR3 DNA reads TGCAGTGCTAGAGATCGAGTGGTAGCGGGAGCTCGTGAGCAGTTCTTC.